Shown below are 6 T cell receptor beta chains from a single sample sequenced in a study of blood T cell repertoires in COVID-19. TCRdb's copy holds only in-frame clones and misses some; the assay was immunoSEQ multiplex PCR. The data contain under 35,000 clones, roughly 91% of them singletons. The sequencing input was peripheral blood. The receptors originated from a man between 65 and 80 years old with active COVID-19.

CDR3 sequence: CASSQSDPDTQYF. CDR3 nucleotides: TGTGCCAGCAGCCAAAGCGATCCGGATACGCAGTATTTT. V usage is TRBV3-1 (or the pseudogene TRBV3-2) and J usage is TRBJ2-3; no definite D call. The CDR3 spans 13 residues. Germline loops: CDR1 LGHDT, CDR2 YNNKEL (reference sequence). Trimming took off 2 bases at V and 6 bases at J, with 9 bases between the two ends.

This chain joins TRBV20-1 and TRBJ2-6; 8 bases are a match to TRBD2. Trimming removed 3 bases from V and 3 bases from J; junction bases left unmatched: 7. This CDR3 is built from 16 residues. Germline CDR1 and CDR2: DFQATT and SNEGSKA (reference sequence). The CDR3 bases are TGCAGTGCTAGTCCGGGGGGGACGTATGGGGCCAACGTCCTGACTTTC. This encodes CSASPGGTYGANVLTF.

This rearrangement joins TRBV6-6 to TRBJ2-1; D is possibly TRBD2 (6 bases). The CDR3 has 15 residues. Trimming removed 8 bases from V and 1 base from J, with 15 bases in between. In germline, CDR1 is MNHNY, CDR2 SVGAGI (reference sequence). The CDR3 nucleotides are TGTGCCAGCGGTCTCGCCGGGGGATCCTACAATGAGCAGTTCTTC. Its protein is CASGLAGGSYNEQFF.

The rearrangement uses TRBV19 and TRBJ2-6, with 7 bases fitting TRBD2. This CDR3 has 16 amino acids. J was trimmed by 0 bases and V by 4 bases; bases with no gene match: 3. Germline values: CDR1 LNHDA, CDR2 SQIVND (reference sequence). The CDR3 nucleotides are TGTGCCAGTAGTAGCGGGAGACCCTCTGGGGCCAACGTCCTGACTTTC. This sequence encodes CASSSGRPSGANVLTF.

J is TRBJ1-2 and V is TRBV2; 7 nucleotides line up with TRBD1. From germline, CDR1 is SNHLY and CDR2 FYNNEI. After removal of 9 bases from V and 5 bases from J, the junction contained 9 bases not matched to a gene. This CDR3 region has 13 residues. CDR3 DNA: TGTGCCAGTAAACCTGACAGGGAATATGGCTACACCTTC. Encoded protein: CASKPDREYGYTF. The full variable domain, in which reference TRBV2 and TRBJ1-2 provide the parts outside the CDR3, is EPEVTQTPSHQVTQMGQEVILRCVPISNHLYFYWYRQILGQKVEFLVSFYNNEISEKSEIFDDQFSVERPDGSNFTLKIRSTKLEDSAMYFCASKPDREYGYTFGSGTRLTVV.

This clone appeared a few times. V and J are TRBV7-2 and TRBJ2-3; D might be TRBD2 (6 bases). The CDR3 contains 15 residues. Germline values: CDR1 SGHTA, CDR2 FQGNSA. Trimming stripped 2 bases from V and 4 bases from J, with 13 bases between. CDR3 loop: CASSLSGAPPDTQYF. The CDR3 coding sequence is TGTGCCAGCAGCTTATCGGGAGCCCCCCCAGATACGCAGTATTTT.